The 10 T cell receptor beta chains reported below all come from one sample, sequenced in a study of T cell responses to AZD1222 COVID-19 vaccine. The table came from immunoSEQ multiplex PCR; TCRdb's copy has only in-frame clones and leaves some out. The data contain fewer than 130,000 clones, about nine tenths of them singletons. The sequencing used peripheral blood, collected 28 days after the second AZD1222 dose. The receptors derive from an adult who received the AZD1222 COVID-19 vaccine.

CDR3 residues: CASSGTGGASTNEKLFF. In DNA form, the CDR3 reads TGTGCCAGCAGCGGGACAGGGGGAGCATCAACTAATGAAAAACTGTTTTTT. This chain joins TRBV7-6 and TRBJ1-4; 11 bases fit TRBD1. CDR1 SGHVS and CDR2 FNYEAQ come from the germline V gene. There are 17 residues in the CDR3. With 5 bases clipped from V and 0 bases from J, the junction kept 5 bases outside the gene matches. The entire variable domain, with the rest obtained from reference TRBV7-6 and TRBJ1-4, is as follows: GAGVSQSPRYKVTKRGQDVALRCDPISGHVSLYWYRQALGQGPEFLTYFNYEAQQDKSGLPNDRFSAERPEGSISTLTIQRTEQRDSAMYRCASSGTGGASTNEKLFFGSGTQLSVL.

The chain is built from TRBV3-1 (or the pseudogene TRBV3-2) and TRBJ2-3; perhaps TRBD2 as D (5 bases). This CDR3 is built from 16 residues. Germline V CDR1 and CDR2: LGHDT, YNNKEL (reference sequence). V dropped 0 bases and J dropped 0 bases, with 10 bases sitting between them. As DNA, the CDR3 is TGTGCCAGCAGCCAAGAGTTCGGAGGTAGCACAGATACGCAGTATTTT. Residues: CASSQEFGGSTDTQYF.

The CDR3 sequence: CASSRDRGNYGYTF. The CDR3 DNA is TGTGCCAGTAGTCGGGACAGGGGGAACTATGGCTACACCTTC. This chain joins TRBV19 and TRBJ1-2; TRBD1 aligns across 11 bases. Germline CDR1 LNHDA, CDR2 SQIVND (reference sequence). This CDR3 is 14 amino acids long. J gave up 2 bases and V 5 bases, and 1 base lay outside the gene matches.

The chain joins TRBV27 to TRBJ2-1, with TRBD2 matching over 9 bases. V lost 4 bases to trimming and J lost 5 bases; unmatched junction nucleotides: 3. Looked up from germline, CDR1 is MNHEY and CDR2 is SMNVEV (reference sequence). The CDR3 consists of 14 residues. As DNA, the CDR3 is TGTGCCAGCAGTTCGCTAGCGGGGAACAATGAGCAGTTCTTC. Amino acid sequence: CASSSLAGNNEQFF.

The V and J genes are TRBV29-1 and TRBJ2-7; D call uncertain. Trimming removed 4 bases from V and 6 bases from J, with 10 bases in between. The V gene's germline CDR1 is SQVTM and CDR2 ANQGSEA. The CDR3 sequence is 11 residues long. The CDR3 region is CSVVRAAEQYF. CDR3 nucleotide sequence: TGCAGCGTTGTTAGGGCAGCCGAGCAGTACTTC.

The rearrangement links TRBV6-2 or TRBV6-3 to TRBJ2-3; maybe TRBD2 (6 bases). Trimming pared 5 bases from V and 1 base from J, leaving 10 bases between. CDR1 and CDR2 (germline): MNHEY, SVGEGT. This CDR3 has 14 amino acids. The CDR3 DNA follows: TGTGCCAGCAGTCGCGGGGAGGGCACAGATACGCAGTATTTT. It codes for CASSRGEGTDTQYF.

CDR3 protein: CASSLDRVGSLQPQHF. Here the CDR3 DNA reads TGTGCCAGCAGCTTGGATCGGGTAGGCAGCCTTCAGCCCCAGCATTTT. The gene calls are TRBV5-5 and TRBJ1-5; D uncertain. Trimming cost V 0 bases and J 6 bases, with 16 bases left between them. The CDR3 runs to 16 residues. CDR1 and CDR2 (germline): SGHKS, YYEKEE (reference sequence).

V and J are TRBV5-5 and TRBJ1-5; 7 bases agree with TRBD1. This CDR3 contains 15 residues. Germline values: CDR1 SGHKS, CDR2 YYEKEE (reference sequence). The V gene end was trimmed by 4 bases and the J gene end by 0 bases; junction bases not matched to a gene: 4. The CDR3 region is CASSKTGSSNQPQHF. CDR3 sequence (DNA): TGTGCCAGCAGCAAGACAGGGTCTAGCAATCAGCCCCAGCATTTT.

The chain is built from TRBV14 and TRBJ1-6, with D unclear. Germline assignment: CDR1 SGHDN and CDR2 FVKESK. Trimming took off 1 base at V and 9 bases at J, with 13 bases between the two ends. CDR3 length equals 15 residues. The CDR3 sequence is CASSQVELSTSPLHF. The CDR3 coding sequence is TGTGCCAGCAGCCAAGTTGAATTATCGACTTCACCCCTCCACTTT. Together with reference TRBV14 and TRBJ1-6, the CDR3 gives the full variable domain: EAGVTQFPSHSVIEKGQTVTLRCDPISGHDNLYWYRRVMGKEIKFLLHFVKESKQDESGMPNNRFLAERTGGTYSTLKVQPAELEDSGVYFCASSQVELSTSPLHFGNGTRLTVT.

The rearrangement joins TRBV4-3 to TRBJ2-7; D tentatively reads TRBD1 or TRBD2 (5 bases each). Deletions cut 0 bases from V and 1 base from J, with 16 bases between. CDR1 is LGHNA and CDR2 is YSLEER in the germline V gene. This CDR3 has 17 residues. CDR3 nucleotide sequence: TGCGCCAGCAGCCAAGAGAGAGGGGAGCTAAGGTCCTACGAGCAGTACTTC. Translated: CASSQERGELRSYEQYF.